A single sample gave rise to the 30 T cell receptor beta chains below, sequenced in a study of T cell responses to AZD1222 COVID-19 vaccine. The method was immunoSEQ multiplex PCR; TCRdb's version includes in-frame clones alone and lacks a portion of them. Counted here are around 120,000 clones, about nine tenths occurring once; the ten biggest clones make up 7.2%. The sequences come from peripheral blood, collected on day 0 of AZD1222 vaccination. These receptors all stem from an adult in good health.

In this sample, this clone turned up once. V gene TRBV24-1 combines with J gene TRBJ2-1; weak D call: TRBD2 (6 bases). This CDR3 has 16 amino acids. Trimming removed 3 bases at V and 6 bases at J, with 17 bases between. CDR1 and CDR2 (germline): KGHDR, SFDVKD. DNA of the CDR3: TGTGCCACCAGTGATCTTGCCGGGAGTGGGGTCAATGAGCAGTTCTTC. Translated: CATSDLAGSGVNEQFF.

This clone was picked up a small number of times. The gene calls are TRBV5-8 and TRBJ1-2, with unresolved D. Germline V gene sequence: CDR1 SGHTS, CDR2 YDEGEE. CDR3 length: 10 amino acids. Trimming took 6 bases from V and 6 from J, leaving 6 bases between them. This CDR3 is CASTLDGYTF. In nucleotides, the CDR3 is TGTGCCAGCACACTGGATGGCTACACCTTC. Filled out from reference TRBV5-8 and TRBJ1-2, the complete variable domain reads EAGVTQSPTHLIKTRGQQATLRCSPISGHTSVYWYQQALGLGLQFLLWYDEGEERNRGNFPPRFSGRQFPNYSSELNVNALELEDSALYLCASTLDGYTFGSGTRLTVV.

The rearrangement uses TRBV6-6 and TRBJ1-5; D is undetermined. The CDR3 is made up of 13 amino acids. Trimming left V 6 bases short and J 1 base short, with 7 bases between. Germline CDR1 reads MNHNY; CDR2 reads SVGAGI (reference sequence). As DNA, the CDR3 is TGTGCCAGCAGCCCAACAAGCAATCAGCCCCAGCATTTT. Protein: CASSPTSNQPQHF.

The J gene is TRBJ2-1, the V gene TRBV27, with 7 bases aligning to TRBD2. V gave up 6 bases and J gave up 3 bases; unmatched junction bases: 11. Germline CDR1 is MNHEY and CDR2 is SMNVEV (reference sequence). This CDR3 has 16 residues. CDR3 sequence (DNA): TGTGCCAGCAGCAAGTGGGCTAGCGGACTCTACAATGAGCAGTTCTTC. Its protein product is CASSKWASGLYNEQFF.

J is TRBJ2-1 and V is TRBV5-4; D is perhaps TRBD2 (6 bases). CDR1 is SGHNT and CDR2 is YYREEE in the germline V gene (reference sequence). The CDR3 runs to 13 residues. V shed 4 bases and J shed 9 bases, with 14 bases lying between them. The CDR3 is CASSRDSGGEQFF. CDR3 DNA: TGTGCCAGCAGCCGGGACTCTGGGGGTGAGCAGTTCTTC.

The chain links TRBV11-3 to TRBJ2-2; TRBD2 aligns across 11 bases. Germline V gene lookup returns CDR1 SGHNT and CDR2 YENEEA. Trimming removed 1 base from V and 0 bases from J; junction bases left unmatched: 1. This CDR3 spans 17 amino acids. CDR3 loop: CASSLALAGANTGELFF. The DNA for the CDR3 is TGTGCCAGCAGCTTAGCACTAGCGGGAGCGAACACCGGGGAGCTGTTTTTT.

The J gene is TRBJ2-1, the V gene TRBV28; D call uncertain. Trimming shortened V by 2 bases and J by 0 bases, and 5 bases separated the two germline ends. Germline CDR1 reads MDHEN; CDR2 reads SYDVKM. There are 14 residues in the CDR3. CDR3 loop: CASSLQTSYNEQFF. As DNA, the CDR3 is TGTGCCAGCAGTTTACAAACCTCCTACAATGAGCAGTTCTTC.

This chain uses TRBV9 with TRBJ1-3, with 9 bases fitting TRBD1. This CDR3 has 15 amino acids. The junction had 3 bases not matched to a gene; V was cut back by 3 bases and J by 2 bases. The germline gives CDR1 SGDLS, CDR2 YYNGEE. The CDR3, as DNA: TGTGCCAGCAGCGCAGGGGACAGGGCTGGAAACACCATATATTTT. Residues: CASSAGDRAGNTIYF.

This clone was seen only a few times. The chain joins TRBV10-3 to TRBJ1-2, with D possibly being TRBD1 (5 bases). Germline loops: CDR1 ENHRY, CDR2 SYGVKD. The ends were cut back, 3 bases at V and 6 bases at J, with 14 bases in the middle. The CDR3 runs to 14 residues. CDR3 DNA sequence: TGTGCCATCAGTGATCTGTTAGGGGATCATGGCTACACCTTC. Translating it yields CAISDLLGDHGYTF.

The J gene is TRBJ2-4, the V gene TRBV25-1; D remains ambiguous. The CDR3 is 12 residues long. The germline gives CDR1 MGHDK, CDR2 SYGVNS. V shed 7 bases and J shed 5 bases, with 9 bases lying between them. CDR3 protein: CASIGSENIQYF. The CDR3 DNA sequence: TGTGCCAGCATCGGCAGTGAAAACATTCAGTACTTC. Full variable domain (outside the CDR3, taken from reference TRBV25-1 and TRBJ2-4): EADIYQTPRYLVIGTGKKITLECSQTMGHDKMYWYQQDPGMELHLIHYSYGVNSTEKGDLSSESTVSRIRTEHFPLTLESARPSHTSQYLCASIGSENIQYFGAGTRLSVL.

This chain links TRBV9 with TRBJ2-2, with a weak D call TRBD2 (6 bases). V lost 2 bases to trimming and J lost 0 bases, with 11 bases between them. This CDR3 spans 16 amino acids. Germline CDR1 reads SGDLS; CDR2 reads YYNGEE. The chain's CDR3 is CASSVYGGANTGELFF. The CDR3 region has the DNA TGTGCCAGCAGCGTCTACGGGGGAGCGAACACCGGGGAGCTGTTTTTT.

The chain has TRBV27 and TRBJ1-1, with TRBD1 identical over 7 bases. The CDR3 spans 16 residues. The germline V gene has CDR1 MNHEY and CDR2 SMNVEV (reference sequence). Trimming at V came to 0 bases and at J to 3 bases, leaving 7 bases not matched to a gene. As DNA, the CDR3 is TGTGCCAGCAGTTTATCGCCAGGGGGTGGGTACACTGAAGCTTTCTTT. Residues: CASSLSPGGGYTEAFF.

The chain joins TRBV15 to TRBJ1-2; no clear D gene. Trimming stripped 0 bases from V and 12 bases from J, with 17 bases between. The CDR3 has 14 amino acids. CDR1 is LNHNV and CDR2 is YYDKDF in the germline V gene (reference sequence). This CDR3 reads CATSRDPLASDHTF. The CDR3 coding sequence is TGTGCCACCAGCAGAGATCCCCTGGCCTCGGACCACACCTTC. Drawing the rest from reference TRBV15 and TRBJ1-2, the complete variable domain is DAMVIQNPRYQVTQFGKPVTLSCSQTLNHNVMYWYQQKSSQAPKLLFHYYDKDFNNEADTPDNFQSRRPNTSFCFLDIRSPGLGDTAMYLCATSRDPLASDHTFGSGTRLTVV.

This chain uses TRBV29-1 with TRBJ2-3, with D perhaps TRBD2 (6 bases). Trimming cost V 7 bases and J 5 bases, with 16 bases left between them. This CDR3 contains 13 residues. Germline CDR1 SQVTM, CDR2 ANQGSEA. CDR3 loop: CSGSRGSLDTQYF. In DNA, the CDR3 is TGCAGCGGGAGTCGGGGGTCCTTAGATACGCAGTATTTT.

The count of this clone is one. The J gene is TRBJ1-1, the V gene TRBV6-2 or TRBV6-3; D gene unclear. V lost 3 bases, J lost 2 bases, and 10 bases lay in between. The length of the CDR3 is 14 residues. Germline V CDR1 and CDR2: MNHEY, SVGEGT. The CDR3 spells CASSYIVENTEAFF. The CDR3 DNA follows: TGTGCCAGCAGTTATATTGTCGAAAACACTGAAGCTTTCTTT.

This chain links TRBV7-9 with TRBJ2-1, with 10 bases matching TRBD2. The V gene end was trimmed by 4 bases and the J gene end by 6 bases; junction bases not matched to a gene: 6. CDR3 length: 15 amino acids. Germline assignment: CDR1 SEHNR and CDR2 FQNEAQ (reference sequence). The CDR3: CASSSGTSALNEQFF. As DNA, the CDR3 is TGTGCCAGCAGCTCCGGGACTAGCGCGCTCAATGAGCAGTTCTTC.

This chain connects TRBV7-6 to TRBJ1-1; possibly TRBD1 for D (5 bases). V was shortened by 5 bases and J by 1 base, with 11 bases between the two germline ends. This CDR3 has 14 residues. Germline V gene sequence: CDR1 SGHVS, CDR2 FNYEAQ. The CDR3 sequence: CASSPTGPNTEAFF. CDR3 in DNA: TGTGCCAGCAGCCCTACAGGCCCGAACACTGAAGCTTTCTTT.

This chain links TRBV18 with TRBJ1-5; D uncertain. V dropped 4 bases and J dropped 5 bases, with 18 bases sitting between them. Germline CDR1 and CDR2: KGHSH and LQKENI. CDR3 size: 16 residues. Here the CDR3 DNA reads TGTGCCAGCTCACTAATGAACCCGGACGCTTATCAGCCCCAGCATTTT. Its translation: CASSLMNPDAYQPQHF.

This clone was seen just once. The rearrangement joins TRBV3-1 (or the pseudogene TRBV3-2) to TRBJ1-4; D gene uncertain. From germline, CDR1 is LGHDT and CDR2 YNNKEL (reference sequence). The ends were cut back, 0 bases at V and 0 bases at J, with 11 bases in the middle. The CDR3 length is 17 residues. This CDR3 reads CASSQDEGLATNEKLFF. As DNA, the CDR3 is TGTGCCAGCAGCCAAGACGAGGGCCTTGCAACTAATGAAAAACTGTTTTTT.

The chain is built from TRBV30 and TRBJ1-6; TRBD1 matches 7 bases. The CDR3 is 17 amino acids. Germline trimming cut 1 base from V and 0 bases from J; bases unmatched to any gene: 6. Germline V gene lookup returns CDR1 GTSNPN and CDR2 SVGIG (reference sequence). CDR3 bases: TGTGCCTGGAGTGAAAAGGACAGGAGCTCCTATAATTCACCCCTCCACTTT. Encoded protein: CAWSEKDRSSYNSPLHF.

The genes are TRBV12-3 or TRBV12-4 and TRBJ1-2; 7 nucleotides match TRBD1. This CDR3 contains 13 residues. With 6 bases clipped from V and 3 bases from J, the junction kept 4 bases outside the gene matches. CDR3 region: CASRATGDYGYTF. For the CDR3, the DNA is TGTGCCAGCAGGGCTACAGGGGACTATGGCTACACCTTC.

This chain uses TRBV27 with TRBJ1-5; D is undetermined. Germline CDR1 is MNHEY and CDR2 is SMNVEV (reference sequence). The CDR3 runs 13 residues. The germline V and J ends were trimmed by 5 bases and 4 bases, with 9 bases remaining between them. As DNA, the CDR3 is TGTGCCAGCAGTCGGACGCGGAATCAGCCCCAGCATTTT. Protein product: CASSRTRNQPQHF.

The chain recombines TRBV15 with TRBJ2-5; 8 positions agree with TRBD2. Germline CDR1 and CDR2: LNHNV and YYDKDF (reference sequence). This CDR3 is 16 amino acids long. The J segment lost 5 bases and the V segment lost 5 bases, leaving 13 bases of the junction unmatched. This chain's CDR3 is CATSLTPSGTRETQYF. CDR3 in DNA: TGTGCCACCAGCCTTACCCCGTCCGGGACTAGGGAGACCCAGTACTTC.

The rearrangement links TRBV5-1 to TRBJ2-3; 7 bases are a match to TRBD2. The CDR3 has 14 residues. Germline CDR1 SGHRS, CDR2 YFSETQ. V lost 5 bases, J lost 4 bases, and 7 bases stayed unmatched. CDR3 sequence (DNA): TGCGCCAGCAGAAGGGAGGGTCCCCCAGATACGCAGTATTTT. Its protein product is CASRREGPPDTQYF.

This clone has a single count. This rearrangement joins TRBV30 to TRBJ2-7, with no clear D. V was pared by 4 bases and J by 3 bases, with 10 bases between. CDR3 length: 12 residues. The germline V gene has CDR1 GTSNPN and CDR2 SVGIG (reference sequence). CDR3 DNA: TGTGCCTGGAATTCAAGGAACTACGAGCAGTACTTC. This sequence encodes CAWNSRNYEQYF.

The CDR3 reads CAILPGAGGEQFF. The CDR3 DNA sequence: TGTGCCATCCTTCCGGGGGCCGGGGGTGAGCAGTTCTTC. The chain couples TRBV10-3 to TRBJ2-1; D possibly uses TRBD1 or TRBD2 (6 bases each). CDR1 is ENHRY and CDR2 is SYGVKD in the germline V gene. The CDR3 runs 13 residues. V was clipped by 8 bases and J by 9 bases, with 17 bases between them.

The chain combines TRBV14 with TRBJ2-5, with TRBD2 matching 8 bases. Trimming at V came to 4 bases and at J to 5 bases, leaving 18 bases not matched to a gene. This CDR3 spans 18 amino acids. Germline-derived CDR1 and CDR2 are SGHDN and FVKESK. The CDR3 DNA sequence: TGTGCCAGCAGCCGCCGTCTAAGCGGGAGACGGAGAGAGGAGACCCAGTACTTC. It is translated as CASSRRLSGRRREETQYF. Filled out from reference TRBV14 and TRBJ2-5, the complete variable domain reads EAGVTQFPSHSVIEKGQTVTLRCDPISGHDNLYWYRRVMGKEIKFLLHFVKESKQDESGMPNNRFLAERTGGTYSTLKVQPAELEDSGVYFCASSRRLSGRRREETQYFGPGTRLLVL.

The CDR3 loop is CASIPGGGLGYTF. As DNA, the CDR3 is TGTGCCAGCATCCCCGGGGGGGGGCTTGGCTACACCTTC. The chain couples TRBV28 to TRBJ1-2, with a possible D match to TRBD1 (6 bases). V was clipped by 7 bases and J by 7 bases, with 16 bases between them. The CDR3 has 13 amino acids. CDR1 and CDR2 (germline): MDHEN, SYDVKM.

This chain links TRBV6-5 with TRBJ2-5, with 10 positions matching TRBD1. V dropped 7 bases and J dropped 5; count of bases not matched to a gene: 7. The CDR3 consists of 14 residues. CDR1 is MNHEY and CDR2 is SVGAGI in the germline V gene. In DNA form, the CDR3 reads TGTGCCAGCACCATGGGACAGGGGAAGGAGACCCAGTACTTC. Protein: CASTMGQGKETQYF.

The chain employs TRBV2 and TRBJ1-4, with TRBD1 identical over 7 bases. V shed 3 bases, J shed 8 bases, and the junction held 6 bases outside the gene matches. CDR3 size: 14 residues. The germline CDR1 and CDR2 sequences are SNHLY and FYNNEI. The CDR3 nucleotides read TGTGCCAGCAGTGACAGGGGGTCCTGGGAAAAACTGTTTTTT. Translating gives CASSDRGSWEKLFF. The variable domain in full, completed from reference TRBV2 and TRBJ1-4, reads EPEVTQTPSHQVTQMGQEVILRCVPISNHLYFYWYRQILGQKVEFLVSFYNNEISEKSEIFDDQFSVERPDGSNFTLKIRSTKLEDSAMYFCASSDRGSWEKLFFGSGTQLSVL.